Below are 19 T cell receptor beta chains sequenced from a single sample in a study of blood T cell repertoires in COVID-19. Method: immunoSEQ multiplex PCR; TCRdb's copy keeps in-frame clones and lacks some. The sample includes more than 150,000 clones, 94% seen only once; the top ten take 0.6% to 0.8%. Sequencing used peripheral blood. The receptors stem from a man aged 25-45 years with COVID-19, enrolled during active disease.

This chain uses TRBV9 with TRBJ1-1; 9 bases map to TRBD1. The junction had 5 bases not matched to a gene; V was cut back by 4 bases and J by 7 bases. Germline CDR1 SGDLS, CDR2 YYNGEE. The CDR3 covers 13 residues. This CDR3 is CASSPGTGIEAFF. CDR3 sequence (DNA): TGTGCCAGCAGCCCGGGGACAGGGATTGAAGCTTTCTTT.

The chain couples TRBV7-2 to TRBJ1-2; D gene uncertain. Germline V lookup: CDR1 SGHTA, CDR2 FQGNSA. The CDR3 runs 13 residues. Deletions cut 5 bases from V and 2 bases from J, with 9 bases between. The CDR3 reads CASSRTRNYGYTF. CDR3 nucleotide sequence: TGTGCCAGCAGCCGAACCAGGAACTATGGCTACACCTTC.

The J gene is TRBJ1-6, the V gene TRBV7-2, with 9 bases identical to TRBD1. The CDR3 sequence is 14 residues long. The junction had 10 bases not matched to a gene; V was cut back by 11 bases and J by 8 bases. CDR1 and CDR2 (germline): SGHTA, FQGNSA. The CDR3 coding sequence is TGTGCCGGGGGGACAGGGTATCTCGATTCACCCCTCCACTTT. Its protein is CAGGTGYLDSPLHF. Full variable domain (outside the CDR3, taken from reference TRBV7-2 and TRBJ1-6): GAGVSQSPSNKVTEKGKDVELRCDPISGHTALYWYRQSLGQGLEFLIYFQGNSAPDKSGLPSDRFSAERTGGSVSTLTIQRTQQEDSAVYLCAGGTGYLDSPLHFGNGTRLTVT.

The V call is TRBV9, the J call TRBJ1-6, with D possibly TRBD1 on 6 matching bases. V shed 2 bases and J shed 5 bases, with 8 bases lying between them. The CDR3 length is 14 residues. CDR1 and CDR2 from the germline V gene are SGDLS and YYNGEE. CDR3 residues: CASSVTGNNSPLHF. The CDR3 DNA sequence: TGTGCCAGCAGCGTCACAGGGAATAATTCACCCCTCCACTTT.

The chain carries TRBV11-2 and TRBJ1-3, with D possibly being TRBD1 (5 bases). This CDR3 has 16 amino acids. V lost 5 bases, J lost 0 bases, and 14 bases lay in between. Per germline, CDR1 SGHAT and CDR2 FQNNGV. The CDR3 reads CASSPPAGGSGNTIYF. CDR3 coding DNA: TGTGCCAGCAGCCCCCCTGCGGGGGGCTCTGGAAACACCATATATTTT.

The chain carries TRBV12-5 and TRBJ1-1, with TRBD1 as a possible D gene (6 bases). V dropped 5 bases and J dropped 2 bases, with 15 bases sitting between them. The germline V gene encodes CDR1 LGHNT and CDR2 FRNRAP. CDR3 length: 15 amino acids. The CDR3 DNA follows: TGTGCTAGTGGTCCTCCAGGGACACGCAACACTGAAGCTTTCTTT. Translating it yields CASGPPGTRNTEAFF.

V usage is TRBV6-5 and J usage is TRBJ1-6, with a possible D match to TRBD1 (5 bases). Germline V gene sequence: CDR1 MNHEY, CDR2 SVGAGI. The CDR3 sequence is 15 residues long. The V gene lost 2 bases and the J gene lost 10 bases, with 15 bases spanning the gap. The CDR3: CASSYGGAMGSPLHF. The DNA for the CDR3 is TGTGCCAGCAGTTACGGCGGGGCGATGGGGTCACCCCTCCACTTT.

V gene TRBV6-1 combines with J gene TRBJ1-5; TRBD1 matches 7 bases. V trimming: 3 bases; J trimming: 5 bases; junction bases outside the gene matches: 7. CDR1 is MNHNS, CDR2 SASEGT, per germline. This CDR3 is 15 amino acids long. The CDR3 region has the DNA TGTGCCAGCAGTGACAGACAGGGACCTGATCAGCCCCAGCATTTT. Encoded protein: CASSDRQGPDQPQHF.

V gene TRBV27 combines with J gene TRBJ2-3; 7 bases line up with TRBD1. V lost 6 bases, J lost 7 bases, and 10 bases stayed unmatched. The CDR3 consists of 14 residues. The V gene's germline CDR1 is MNHEY and CDR2 SMNVEV (reference sequence). Written as DNA, the CDR3 is TGTGCCAGCAGGTGGGACAGAGCGACGAATACGCAGTATTTT. Amino acids: CASRWDRATNTQYF.

This chain joins TRBV4-1 and TRBJ1-5; 12 bases are a match to TRBD1. The trim removed 4 bases at V and 3 bases at J, leaving 4 bases unmatched. The CDR3 sequence is 16 residues long. Per germline, CDR1 MGHRA and CDR2 YSYEKL. The chain's CDR3 is CASSPGQGAVNQPQHF. In DNA, the CDR3 is TGCGCCAGCAGCCCGGGACAGGGGGCGGTCAATCAGCCCCAGCATTTT.

The CDR3 DNA is TGCGCCGCCGGACAGCTCACCGGGGAGCTGTTTTTT. This codes for CAAGQLTGELFF. The rearrangement joins TRBV10-1 to TRBJ2-2; maybe TRBD1 (6 bases). CDR3 length equals 12 residues. Between the trimmed V and J ends, which lost 11 bases and 4 bases, there was a span of 11 bases. Germline CDR1 WNHNN, CDR2 SYGVQD (reference sequence).

This chain uses TRBV7-2 with TRBJ1-4, with D hard to call. The CDR3 sequence is 14 residues long. V was shortened by 0 bases and J by 7 bases, with 9 bases between the two germline ends. Germline CDR1 and CDR2: SGHTA and FQGNSA. CDR3: CASSLAPTGEKLFF. CDR3 DNA sequence: TGTGCCAGCAGCTTAGCACCGACGGGTGAAAAACTGTTTTTT.

The chain has TRBV7-3 and TRBJ1-1; TRBD1 matches 10 bases. V was pared by 5 bases and J by 5 bases, with 2 bases of the junction left unmatched. The CDR3 has 13 residues. Germline-derived CDR1 and CDR2 are SGHTA and FQGTGA. The CDR3: CASSLGQGTEAFF. The DNA of the CDR3 is TGTGCCAGCAGCCTGGGACAGGGGACTGAAGCTTTCTTT.

The chain carries TRBV6-5 and TRBJ2-6; D is perhaps TRBD1 (5 bases). Germline CDR1 MNHEY, CDR2 SVGAGI. The CDR3 length is 16 residues. The ends were cut back, 0 bases at V and 0 bases at J, with 6 bases in the middle. The CDR3, as DNA: TGTGCCAGCAGTTACTCAGGGGTCTCTGGGGCCAACGTCCTGACTTTC. Amino acid sequence: CASSYSGVSGANVLTF.

The chain is built from TRBV6-5 and TRBJ1-2, with unresolved D. Germline values: CDR1 MNHEY, CDR2 SVGAGI. The CDR3 is 13 amino acids. V lost 3 bases and J lost 7, with 12 bases in between. The CDR3 region is CASSYDGSGGYTF. As DNA, the CDR3 is TGTGCCAGCAGTTATGACGGGTCCGGTGGCTACACCTTC.

CDR3 sequence reads: CSVGILGQPQHF. The CDR3 region has the DNA TGCAGCGTTGGGATTCTCGGGCAGCCCCAGCATTTT. The V call is TRBV29-1, the J call TRBJ1-5, with D hard to call. V shed 4 bases and J shed 7 bases, with 11 bases lying between them. The CDR3 spans 12 residues. From germline, CDR1 is SQVTM and CDR2 ANQGSEA. Looking up the rest from reference TRBV29-1 and TRBJ1-5 gives the full variable domain: SAVISQKPSRDICQRGTSLTIQCQVDSQVTMMFWYRQQPGQSLTLIATANQGSEATYESGFVIDKFPISRPNLTFSTLTVSNMSPEDSSIYLCSVGILGQPQHFGDGTRLSIL.

The chain couples TRBV9 to TRBJ1-4; 8 bases line up with TRBD1. There are 15 residues in the CDR3. Germline loops: CDR1 SGDLS, CDR2 YYNGEE. With 3 bases clipped from V and 3 bases from J, the junction kept 4 bases outside the gene matches. The CDR3 loop is CASSAGGAANEKLFF. The CDR3 coding sequence is TGTGCCAGCAGCGCAGGGGGCGCGGCTAATGAAAAACTGTTTTTT.

The rearrangement links TRBV5-5 to TRBJ1-2; TRBD1 agrees at 9 bases. The CDR3 runs to 15 residues. CDR1 and CDR2 from the germline V gene are SGHKS and YYEKEE (reference sequence). V lost 4 bases and J lost 3; bases outside the gene matches: 7. The chain's CDR3 is CASSLGQGRHYGYTF. The CDR3 DNA sequence: TGTGCCAGCAGCCTAGGACAGGGGAGGCACTATGGCTACACCTTC. Using reference TRBV5-5 and TRBJ1-2 for the parts outside the CDR3, the full variable domain is DAGVTQSPTHLIKTRGQQVTLRCSPISGHKSVSWYQQVLGQGPQFIFQYYEKEERGRGNFPDRFSARQFPNYSSELNVNALLLGDSALYLCASSLGQGRHYGYTFGSGTRLTVV.

This clone occurred once. The chain combines TRBV4-1 with TRBJ2-7, with 7 bases matching TRBD2. CDR3 length equals 16 residues. After removal of 3 bases from V and 1 base from J, the junction contained 9 bases not matched to a gene. CDR1 and CDR2 from the germline V gene are MGHRA and YSYEKL. The CDR3 DNA reads TGCGCCAGCAGCCAGAAAGATGGGGGAGGGTCCTACGAGCAGTACTTC. Translating gives CASSQKDGGGSYEQYF.